These T cell receptor beta chains were read from a single sample in a study of T cells after yellow fever vaccination. TCRdb re-derived calls from the 5' RACE reads in MiXCR, one entry per CDR3 protein. The sample lists about 340,000 distinct CDR3 sequences, about 8.7% occurring once. The sequencing here drew on PBMCs, taken on the day of the first yellow fever vaccination. The receptor set was obtained from a man aged 18 to 29 who received the YFV17D yellow fever vaccine. CDR3s include the opening cysteine and the closing phenylalanine or tryptophan. The D gene is left open where the match is weak. Expanded clones get a size class; other rows say once, few or many, or leave the size out.

j_call v_call d_call clone_size cdr3_aa cdr3_nt
TRBJ2-7 TRBV2 . few CASSVHEQYF TGTGCCAGCAGTGTCCACGAGCAGTACTTC
TRBJ2-2 TRBV5-1 . . CASSYNGGGTGELFF TGCGCCAGCAGCTACAACGGGGGCGGAACCGGGGAGCTGTTTTTT
TRBJ2-2 TRBV4-2 . few CASRKGGGNTGELFF TGTGCCAGCAGAAAGGGGGGGGGGAACACCGGGGAGCTGTTTTTT
TRBJ1-1 TRBV20-1 . many CSARVLPEAFF TGCAGTGCTAGAGTTTTGCCTGAAGCTTTCTTT
TRBJ2-5 TRBV7-2 . few CASSSELAAETQYF TGTGCCAGCAGCTCCGAGCTAGCCGCAGAGACCCAGTACTTC
TRBJ2-5 TRBV7-9 . . CASVDSGTVQETQYF TGTGCCAGCGTGGATTCGGGGACCGTCCAAGAGACCCAGTACTTC
TRBJ1-1 TRBV6-1 TRBD1 few CASSLSGTGDINTEAFF TGTGCCAGCAGTCTTAGCGGGACAGGGGACATCAACACTGAAGCTTTCTTT
TRBJ1-1 TRBV7-3 TRBD1 . CASSLEGGDRIHTEAFF TGTGCCAGCAGCTTAGAGGGGGGGGACAGGATACACACTGAAGCTTTCTTT
TRBJ1-6 TRBV4-3 TRBD1 . CASSQGTGESYNSPLHF TGCGCCAGCAGCCAAGGGACAGGGGAGTCCTATAATTCACCCCTCCACTTT
TRBJ1-1 TRBV5-1 . few CASRETGNTEAFF TGCGCCAGCAGGGAGACAGGGAACACTGAAGCTTTCTTT
TRBJ2-3 TRBV6-1 . . CASSPLFDYTLADTQYF TGTGCCAGCAGTCCCCTCTTCGACTATACCCTCGCAGATACGCAGTATTTT
TRBJ2-5 TRBV14 . . CASSQDQWETQYF TGTGCCAGCAGCCAAGATCAGTGGGAGACCCAGTACTTC
TRBJ2-5 TRBV5-5 . many CASSLGSLGGGETQYF TGTGCCAGCAGCTTGGGCTCATTGGGGGGTGGAGAGACCCAGTACTTC
TRBJ2-6 TRBV9 . . CASSVGGSGANVLTF TGTGCCAGCAGCGTCGGGGGTTCAGGGGCCAACGTCCTGACTTTC
TRBJ2-3 TRBV20-1 . few CSARDLFDTDTQYF TGCAGTGCTAGAGATCTTTTTGACACAGATACGCAGTATTTT
TRBJ1-2 TRBV7-3 TRBD1 few CASSLNPGTGTGAVGYTF TGTGCCAGCAGCTTAAATCCCGGGACCGGGACAGGGGCGGTTGGCTACACCTTC
TRBJ2-1 TRBV30 . . CAWSGLVNEQFF TGTGCCTGGAGTGGGCTAGTCAATGAGCAGTTCTTC
TRBJ1-2 TRBV18 TRBD1 few CASSPYPGQGNYGYTF TGTGCCAGCTCGCCTTACCCGGGACAGGGAAACTATGGCTACACCTTC
TRBJ2-2 TRBV29-1 TRBD1 many CSVRDRLNTGELFF TGCAGCGTTCGGGACAGGCTTAACACCGGGGAGCTGTTTTTT
TRBJ1-6 TRBV18 . few CASSPAGRTDQTLHF TGTGCCAGCTCACCAGCCGGCCGGACGGACCAGACCCTCCACTTT
TRBJ2-7 TRBV5-1 . . CASSLGAGKYEQYF TGCGCCAGCAGCTTGGGGGCAGGGAAGTACGAGCAGTACTTC
TRBJ1-4 TRBV7-2 . few CASSSLPSLYEKLFF TGTGCCAGCAGCTCTCTTCCGTCATTGTACGAAAAACTGTTTTTT
TRBJ2-7 TRBV19 . many CASSIRDSYEQYF TGTGCCAGTAGTATAAGAGACTCCTACGAGCAGTACTTC
TRBJ1-2 TRBV29-1 . . CSVVAGDYGYTF TGCAGCGTTGTCGCAGGGGACTATGGCTACACCTTC
TRBJ2-3 TRBV12-3/TRBV12-4 TRBD2 many CASRGTSGSDTQYF TGTGCCAGCAGGGGGACTAGCGGATCAGATACGCAGTATTTT
TRBJ2-1 TRBV7-9 . . CASSFRGVLGDEQFF TGTGCCAGCAGCTTCAGGGGGGTCCTGGGGGATGAGCAGTTCTTC
TRBJ2-7 TRBV28 . many CASSSGTYLGYEQYF TGTGCCAGCAGCTCTGGGACCTACCTCGGCTACGAGCAGTACTTC
TRBJ2-5 TRBV5-1 TRBD1 few CASSLEPGTAKETQYF TGCGCCAGCAGCCTCGAGCCCGGGACAGCTAAAGAGACCCAGTACTTC
TRBJ1-6 TRBV5-6 . . CASSLVGQATSPLHF TGTGCCAGCAGCTTGGTCGGGCAGGCAACCTCACCCCTCCACTTT
TRBJ2-5 TRBV5-5 . many CASSFEDQETQYF TGTGCCAGCAGCTTCGAAGACCAAGAGACCCAGTACTTC
TRBJ2-1 TRBV4-1 . many CASSTTQYNEQFF TGCGCCAGCAGTACGACTCAGTACAATGAGCAGTTCTTC
TRBJ1-6 TRBV15 . many CATSSYRENSPLHF TGTGCCACCAGCTCGTACAGGGAAAATTCACCCCTCCACTTT
TRBJ2-3 TRBV6-2/TRBV6-3 . many CASSYEEEEYITDTQYF TGTGCCAGCAGTTACGAGGAGGAGGAGTACATCACAGATACGCAGTATTTT
TRBJ2-3 TRBV6-2/TRBV6-3 . many CAGKTVGRDTQYF TGTGCCGGAAAGACAGTGGGTCGAGATACGCAGTATTTT
TRBJ2-7 TRBV18 . many CASSPPGSYEQYF TGTGCCAGCAGCCCCCCGGGCTCCTACGAGCAGTACTTC
TRBJ2-7 TRBV19 TRBD2 . CASTGTSGVGEQYF TGTGCCAGTACCGGGACTAGCGGGGTAGGGGAGCAGTACTTC
TRBJ2-4 TRBV5-1 . few CASSSSPGTEQNIQYF TGCGCCAGCAGCTCCTCCCCTGGGACGGAGCAAAACATTCAGTACTTC
TRBJ2-3 TRBV6-1 . few CASNGGWADTQYF TGTGCCAGCAACGGCGGGTGGGCAGATACGCAGTATTTT
TRBJ2-3 TRBV24-1 TRBD1 many CATSDLRDSQDTQYF TGTGCCACCAGTGATTTGAGGGACAGTCAAGATACGCAGTATTTT
TRBJ2-7 TRBV7-9 TRBD1 . CASRGPGQGKSYEQYF TGTGCCAGCAGGGGCCCGGGACAGGGAAAATCCTACGAGCAGTACTTC
TRBJ2-1 TRBV12-3/TRBV12-4 TRBD2 many CASSLRRGGLGEQFF TGTGCCAGCAGTTTGCGGCGGGGGGGCCTAGGTGAGCAGTTCTTC
TRBJ2-1 TRBV3-1 . many CASSQVPRWGNEQFF TGTGCCAGCAGCCAAGTTCCGAGGTGGGGGAATGAGCAGTTCTTC
TRBJ2-3 TRBV29-1 . . CSVEGGRGSTDTQYF TGCAGCGTTGAAGGAGGCAGGGGCAGCACAGATACGCAGTATTTT
TRBJ2-7 TRBV10-1 . . CASRAGALYYEQYF TGCGCCAGCAGGGCCGGGGCTTTGTACTACGAGCAGTACTTC
TRBJ1-1 TRBV12-3/TRBV12-4 TRBD1 many CASSLGDRGTEAFF TGTGCCAGCAGTTTAGGAGACAGGGGCACTGAAGCTTTCTTT
TRBJ2-4 TRBV5-1 TRBD1 . CASSLEAGGVSKNIQYF TGCGCCAGCAGCTTGGAGGCAGGGGGAGTATCCAAAAACATTCAGTACTTC
TRBJ1-1 TRBV9 TRBD1 many CASSQGGDTEAFF TGTGCCAGCAGCCAGGGGGGGGACACTGAAGCTTTCTTT
TRBJ1-6 TRBV9 TRBD1 . CASSVGPQGAESYNSPLHF TGTGCCAGCAGCGTAGGTCCACAGGGGGCAGAGTCCTATAATTCACCCCTCCACTTT
TRBJ1-2 TRBV18 TRBD1 few CASSQGQGNPYGYTF TGTGCCAGCTCACAGGGACAGGGGAATCCCTATGGCTACACCTTC
TRBJ2-3 TRBV7-3 TRBD2 . CASSLKGGGAATQYF TGTGCCAGCAGCTTAAAGGGCGGGGGGGCGGCTACGCAGTATTTT
TRBJ1-1 TRBV20-1 . few CSASKLPGFTEAFF TGCAGTGCTAGTAAGCTGCCAGGGTTCACTGAAGCTTTCTTT
TRBJ2-2 TRBV4-3 . . CASGGRYASGELFF TGCGCCAGCGGGGGGCGTTATGCGTCCGGGGAGCTGTTTTTT